This T cell receptor (beta chain) originates from a study of T-cell reconstitution after alpha-beta-depleted transplantation in children. Preparation of the TCRbeta library involved a method that used unique molecular identifiers. TCRdb re-analysed the PCR reads in MiXCR, keeping a single row per CDR3 protein. The sample has around 410,000 distinct CDR3 sequences, about a tenth seen once. The V segment lost 0 bases and the J segment 0 bases; nucleotides outside the gene matches: 5. This CDR3 is 19 amino acids long. Germline V CDR1 and CDR2: SGDLS, YYNGEE. This chain connects TRBV9 to TRBJ2-5; 16 nucleotides line up with TRBD2. The TCR sequence derives from a human donor who donated a stem cell graft to a child with acute myeloid leukemia. The sequencing here drew on PBMCs from the stem cell graft donor, taken from the stem cell graft. DNA of the CDR3: TGTGCCAGCAGCGTAGGACCGGGACTAGCGGGGGGGAACCAAGAGACCCAGTACTTC. Its protein product is CASSVGPGLAGGNQETQYF.